The next 8 T cell receptor beta chains were all read from a single sample in a study of OX40 agonist ivuxolimab in advanced cancers. Generated by immunoSEQ multiplex PCR, the TCRdb table keeps only in-frame clones and is missing some. The repertoire holds about 100,000 clones, with approximately 91% as singletons. The sequencing used CD4+ or CD8+ T cells sorted from blood, collected in a trial of the OX40 agonist ivuxolimab. These receptors came from an adult with an advanced solid tumor such as melanoma, head and neck, liver or kidney cancer.

The chain combines TRBV7-3 with TRBJ2-2; a weak D match, TRBD1 (6 bases). The CDR3 totals 15 residues. The germline gives CDR1 SGHTA, CDR2 FQGTGA. V was clipped by 4 bases and J by 5 bases, with 14 bases between them. Written as DNA, the CDR3 is TGTGCCAGCAGCTCCACCAGCAGGGGAACCGGGGAGCTGTTTTTT. It yields the protein CASSSTSRGTGELFF.

The chain combines TRBV9 with TRBJ2-7; no clear D gene. This CDR3 spans 15 amino acids. The ends were cut back, 0 bases at V and 4 bases at J, with 14 bases in the middle. Germline loops: CDR1 SGDLS, CDR2 YYNGEE. The CDR3 here is CASSVGPTEAYEQYF. CDR3 coding DNA: TGTGCCAGCAGCGTAGGTCCCACCGAGGCTTACGAGCAGTACTTC.

For this clone: Other DNA sequences within the sample encode an identical CDR3. The chain joins TRBV6-1 to TRBJ1-5, with D possibly TRBD1 on 5 matching bases. The CDR3 extends over 15 amino acids. V gave up 0 bases and J gave up 1 base, with 7 bases separating them. CDR1 MNHNS and CDR2 SASEGT come from the germline V gene. CDR3 nucleotide sequence: TGTGCCAGCAGTGAAGCGGGGGGAAGCAATCAGCCCCAGCATTTT. Its protein is CASSEAGGSNQPQHF.

CDR3 DNA sequence: TGTGCCAGTAGTACTGTCGGACGTCTACTTAACTATGGCTACACCTTC. Residues: CASSTVGRLLNYGYTF. The chain employs TRBV19 and TRBJ1-2; D is ambiguous. Germline CDR1 is LNHDA and CDR2 is SQIVND (reference sequence). This CDR3 is built from 16 residues. Trimming stripped 4 bases from V and 1 base from J, with 16 bases between.

The V gene is TRBV9, the J gene TRBJ1-6; no definite D call. V gave up 3 bases and J gave up 9 bases, with 10 bases separating them. CDR3 length: 13 amino acids. Germline values: CDR1 SGDLS, CDR2 YYNGEE. The CDR3 DNA sequence: TGTGCCAGCAGCGCGGCGGTGGTTTCACCCCTCCACTTT. Amino acid sequence: CASSAAVVSPLHF.

V and J are TRBV7-9 and TRBJ2-1; TRBD1 matches at 7 bases. From germline, CDR1 is SEHNR and CDR2 FQNEAQ (reference sequence). V was clipped by 1 base and J by 5 bases; unmatched bases: 8. The CDR3 runs 16 residues. CDR3 DNA sequence: TGTGCCAGCAGCTTAGGGCCCCTCGGACAGGACAATGAGCAGTTCTTC. This sequence encodes CASSLGPLGQDNEQFF. The whole variable domain, remainder taken from reference TRBV7-9 and TRBJ2-1, is DTGVSQNPRHKITKRGQNVTFRCDPISEHNRLYWYRQTLGQGPEFLTYFQNEAQLEKSRLLSDRFSAERPKGSFSTLEIQRTEQGDSAMYLCASSLGPLGQDNEQFFGPGTRLTVL.

The V and J genes are TRBV29-1 and TRBJ1-2; 7 bases align to TRBD1. Per germline, CDR1 SQVTM and CDR2 ANQGSEA. This CDR3 is built from 12 residues. J lost 0 bases, V lost 7 bases, and 2 bases had no gene match. The CDR3 nucleotides are TGCAGCGCAGACAGGGCTAACTATGGCTACACCTTC. Its protein is CSADRANYGYTF.

The CDR3 DNA is TGTGCCAGCAGTGAAACAGGTAACGATCAGCCCCAGCATTTT. Its translation is CASSETGNDQPQHF. The chain carries TRBV25-1 and TRBJ1-5; the D gene is possibly TRBD1 (5 bases). The CDR3 totals 14 residues. Germline V gives CDR1 MGHDK, CDR2 SYGVNS. V gave up 2 bases and J gave up 5 bases, with 10 bases separating them.